This T cell receptor (beta chain) was retrieved from a study of metastatic and nonmetastatic thyroid tumors. General observations from the study: In both blood and tumor samples, TCR beta diversity was reported significantly higher for malignant than benign nodules.

No patient received treatment before thyroid surgery. This clone was counted many times. Its antigen remains unknown. From the PCR reads, TCRdb re-called clones with MiXCR. Of about 40,000 clones listed, approximately 20% are singletons. The clonotype originates from a female donor with papillary thyroid cancer or a benign thyroid nodule (not recorded which). Some clones in this sample may be carry-over from other donors' samples. Sequencing was performed on tumor tissue.

The CDR3 sequence is CASRAEANTGELFF. Written as DNA, the CDR3 is TGTGCCAGCAGAGCGGAGGCGAACACCGGGGAGCTGTTTTTT. The chain carries TRBV2 and TRBJ2-2; D might be TRBD2 (5 bases). In germline, CDR1 is SNHLY, CDR2 FYNNEI. This CDR3 has 14 residues. The V end was cut by 6 bases, the J end by 0 bases, with 8 bases between.